Listed here are 5 T cell receptor beta chains from one sample, sequenced in a study of cytomegalovirus exposure and HLA in healthy donors. 60 Vbeta and 13 Jbeta primers were used in PCR. The repertoire was sequenced with immunoSEQ multiplex PCR; TCRdb's copy has only in-frame clones and lacks some. The data show about 200,000 clones, 82% seen once. Sequenced sample: PBMCs. The receptors shown here come from a woman in her 40s in good health and CMV-seronegative.

Worth noting for this clone: At one of its ends the junction is not consistent with the germline gene, which may arise from a read error. This CDR3 is also generated by other DNA sequences in the sample. This chain joins TRBV7-9 and TRBJ2-7, with 7 nucleotides matching TRBD2. The CDR3 runs 14 residues. The germline V gene encodes CDR1 SEHNR and CDR2 FQNEAQ (reference sequence). The CDR3 DNA reads TGCGCCAGCATCCGCGGGAGTGGTGTTGGGGAGCAGTACTTC. It encodes CASIRGSGVGEQYF. The whole variable domain, remainder taken from reference TRBV7-9 and TRBJ2-7, is DTGVSQNPRHKITKRGQNVTFRCDPISEHNRLYWYRQTLGQGPEFLTYFQNEAQLEKSRLLSDRFSAERPKGSFSTLEIQRTEQGDSAMYLCASIRGSGVGEQYFGPGTRLTVT.

This clone appeared once. The J gene is TRBJ2-2, the V gene TRBV9, with D tentatively TRBD2 (6 bases). With 0 bases removed from V and 5 bases from J, the gap between germline ends came to 14 bases. The CDR3 consists of 16 residues. The germline V gene has CDR1 SGDLS and CDR2 YYNGEE. The CDR3 loop is CASSVGASERTGELFF. CDR3 DNA: TGTGCCAGCAGCGTAGGGGCTAGCGAAAGGACCGGGGAGCTGTTTTTT.

V and J are TRBV29-1 and TRBJ1-1, with 9 nucleotides matching TRBD1. CDR3 length: 15 residues. Germline assignment: CDR1 SQVTM and CDR2 ANQGSEA. V lost 6 bases, J lost 1 base, and 9 bases stayed unmatched. CDR3 sequence (DNA): TGCAGCGTCCGGGACAGGGCGCGGGCGAACACTGAAGCTTTCTTT. This encodes CSVRDRARANTEAFF.

The CDR3 protein is CASSLALSTDTQYF. CDR3 bases: TGTGCCAGCAGCTTGGCTTTGTCCACAGATACGCAGTATTTT. The chain employs TRBV5-6 and TRBJ2-3; D is uncertain. The CDR3 consists of 14 residues. V was clipped by 0 bases and J by 2 bases, with 7 bases between them. CDR1 SGHDT and CDR2 YYEEEE come from the germline V gene. Full variable domain (remainder filled in from reference TRBV5-6 and TRBJ2-3): DAGVTQSPTHLIKTRGQQVTLRCSPKSGHDTVSWYQQALGQGPQFIFQYYEEEERQRGNFPDRFSGHQFPNYSSELNVNALLLGDSALYLCASSLALSTDTQYFGPGTRLTVL.

This clone was observed once. The CDR3 nucleotides are TGTGCCAGCAGTCTCACAGGGGCCGACGGCTACACCTTC. It codes for CASSLTGADGYTF. The chain uses TRBV27 and TRBJ1-2, with 7 bases fitting TRBD1. V lost 5 bases to trimming and J lost 8 bases; unmatched junction nucleotides: 8. This CDR3 spans 13 amino acids. Germline V gene sequence: CDR1 MNHEY, CDR2 SMNVEV (reference sequence).